This T cell receptor beta chain stems from a study of spatial heterogeneity in lung cancer. Study details: Each time, sequencing found more beta-chain sequences than alpha-chain sequences.

This sample's time point: sample taken at primary tumor resection. Unsorted samples of tumor, nontumor lung or frozen PBMC had their whole RNA sequenced. The donors were more than 70 patients with non-small cell lung cancer that was early-stage and untreated. The study, taken as a whole, reports: Blood showed ubiquitous tumor TCRs more often at resection than at routine follow-up.

With respect to this clonotype: The antigen is unknown.

Each molecule of TCR cDNA was tagged with one unique molecular identifier. Using its own MiXCR run on the 5' RACE reads, TCRdb lists one record per CDR3 protein. The repertoire holds roughly 3,200 distinct CDR3 sequences, about 15% seen once, with 70% to 85% in the top ten. The germline V gene encodes CDR1 SGHRS and CDR2 YFSETQ. Trimming removed 1 base at V and 1 base at J, with 6 bases between. The CDR3 has 15 amino acids. This specimen was PBMCs, taken at surgery. This chain connects TRBV5-1 to TRBJ2-6; D remains ambiguous. This clonotype was sampled from a female donor with early-stage non-small cell lung cancer. DNA of the CDR3: TGCGCCAGCAGCTTGCGAGGATCTGGGGCCAACGTCCTGACTTTC. Translated, it gives CASSLRGSGANVLTF.